One sample yielded the 21 T cell receptor beta chains listed below, sequenced in a study of T cell repertoires in cytomegalovirus infection. TCRdb re-called the reads with MiXCR, one entry per CDR3 protein. The sample carries roughly 640,000 distinct CDR3 sequences, roughly 24% recorded once. Sequencing was performed on CD8+ T cells from PBMCs. These receptors all come from a human donor in good health (CMV status not recorded). Some clones in this sample may be carry-over from other donors' samples.

In this sample, this clonotype turned up a few times. The chain joins TRBV28 to TRBJ2-5; D may correspond to TRBD1 or TRBD2 (5 bases each). V lost 4 bases, J lost 5 bases, and 23 bases lay in between. The CDR3 runs 17 residues. CDR1 and CDR2 (germline): MDHEN, SYDVKM. This CDR3 reads CASSSLLIGTLEETQYF. The CDR3 DNA is TGTGCCAGCAGTTCACTTCTAATCGGGACCCTAGAGGAGACCCAGTACTTC.

This clonotype was observed at least ten times. This chain links TRBV6-2 or TRBV6-3 with TRBJ2-7, with a possible D match to TRBD2 (5 bases). V lost 5 bases to trimming and J lost 6 bases, with 23 bases between them. This CDR3 comprises 16 residues. CDR1 and CDR2 from the germline V gene are MNHEY and SVGEGT. For the CDR3, the DNA is TGTGCCAGCAGTGAGAGTATAACCCCTACTAGATCCGAGCAGTACGTC. As protein: CASSESITPTRSEQYV.

This clonotype was picked up a small number of times. The genes are TRBV7-6 and TRBJ2-1, with 7 bases aligning to TRBD2. The CDR3 totals 16 residues. Germline CDR1 is SGHVS and CDR2 is FNYEAQ. The trim removed 7 bases at V and 5 bases at J, leaving 14 bases unmatched. This CDR3 reads CASTPLFRGGNNEQFF. The CDR3 nucleotides are TGTGCCAGCACCCCCCTTTTTCGCGGGGGTAACAATGAGCAGTTCTTC.

This clonotype was seen many times. The rearrangement links TRBV7-2 to TRBJ1-1; D might be TRBD1 (5 bases). CDR3 length: 13 amino acids. Per germline, CDR1 SGHTA and CDR2 FQGNSA. Trimming stripped 6 bases from V and 4 bases from J, with 12 bases between. The CDR3 sequence is CASRSGGGTEAFF. The DNA of the CDR3 is TGTGCCAGCAGGTCGGGGGGGGGCACTGAAGCTTTCTTT.

The sample holds many counts of this clonotype. V gene TRBV7-2 combines with J gene TRBJ1-2; the D gene is possibly TRBD1 (5 bases). V shed 1 base and J shed 3 bases, with 12 bases lying between them. The germline V gene encodes CDR1 SGHTA and CDR2 FQGNSA. The CDR3 is 15 residues long. This chain's CDR3 is CASSLGVWGDYGYTF. For the CDR3, the DNA is TGTGCCAGCAGCTTAGGAGTCTGGGGCGACTATGGCTACACCTTC.

This clonotype was detected a few times. The gene calls are TRBV28 and TRBJ2-3; no firm D call. CDR3 size: 14 residues. The V and J ends lost 1 base and 2 bases respectively, with 7 bases between them. Germline values: CDR1 MDHEN, CDR2 SYDVKM. The CDR3 is CASSLSSATDTQYF. CDR3 in DNA: TGTGCCAGCAGTTTATCCTCGGCCACAGATACGCAGTATTTT.

This clonotype was detected ten times or more. The chain is built from TRBV7-6 and TRBJ2-7, with D possibly matching TRBD1 (8 bases). V gave up 5 bases and J gave up 0 bases, with 26 bases separating them. The germline gives CDR1 SGHVS, CDR2 FNYEAQ. The CDR3 is 19 residues long. Here the CDR3 DNA reads TGTGCCAGCAGCCCCACTCGTTGGGGGGGACAGGAGAGCTCCTACGAGCAGTACGTC. As protein: CASSPTRWGGQESSYEQYV.

This clonotype was seen at least ten times. V usage is TRBV28 and J usage is TRBJ2-7; 11 nucleotides line up with TRBD1. There are 14 residues in the CDR3. Unmatched junction bases numbered 4, after V lost 7 bases and J lost 2 bases. Germline CDR1 reads MDHEN; CDR2 reads SYDVKM. The CDR3 coding sequence is TGTGCCAGCACCGGGACAGGGGGTACCTACGAGCAGTACGTC. Translating gives CASTGTGGTYEQYV.

The chain couples TRBV7-9 to TRBJ1-2; 8 bases line up with TRBD1. This CDR3 is built from 14 residues. Germline V lookup: CDR1 SEHNR, CDR2 FQNEAQ (reference sequence). The V gene end was trimmed by 4 bases and the J gene end by 3 bases; junction bases not matched to a gene: 4. CDR3 DNA sequence: TGTGCCAGCAGCTCCCAGGGACAGGACTATGGCTACACCTTC. This gives the protein CASSSQGQDYGYTF.

V is TRBV29-1 and J is TRBJ2-3; D gene uncertain. The germline CDR1 and CDR2 sequences are SQVTM and ANQGSEA. This CDR3 has 12 amino acids. V dropped 0 bases and J dropped 9 bases, with 10 bases sitting between them. CDR3 in DNA: TGCAGCGTTGAAGAAAGAATGGGCACGCAGTATTTT. It is translated as CSVEERMGTQYF.

The chain uses TRBV20-1 and TRBJ1-1, with 11 bases fitting TRBD1. This CDR3 spans 13 amino acids. Germline V gene lookup returns CDR1 DFQATT and CDR2 SNEGSKA (reference sequence). The trim removed 4 bases at V and 6 bases at J, leaving 4 bases unmatched. In DNA form, the CDR3 reads TGCAGTGCTACCGGGACAGGGGGGGCTGAAGCTTTCTTT. Its translation: CSATGTGGAEAFF.

This clonotype was found a few times. J is TRBJ1-6 and V is TRBV7-9, with D uncertain. There are 15 residues in the CDR3. Trimming took 4 bases from V and 8 from J, leaving 15 bases between them. Germline V gene data show CDR1 as SEHNR and CDR2 as FQNEAQ (reference sequence). CDR3 coding DNA: TGTGCCAGCAGCTCGACCCTCGCCTGGGATTCACCCCTCCACTTT. Protein sequence: CASSSTLAWDSPLHF.

The chain links TRBV6-5 to TRBJ2-7; the D is unclear. Germline V gene sequence: CDR1 MNHEY, CDR2 SVGAGI. Trimming stripped 0 bases from V and 6 bases from J, with 3 bases between. This CDR3 has 11 residues. The DNA for the CDR3 is TGTGCCAGCAGTTACTCGGGCGAGCAGTACTTC. This gives the protein CASSYSGEQYF.

The gene calls are TRBV7-9 and TRBJ2-1; TRBD2 aligns across 9 bases. Looked up from germline, CDR1 is SEHNR and CDR2 is FQNEAQ (reference sequence). The CDR3 contains 17 residues. V shed 8 bases, J shed 4 bases, and the junction held 15 bases outside the gene matches. The CDR3 reads CASPSLGIAGVYNEQFF. The CDR3 region has the DNA TGTGCCAGCCCCTCGCTCGGAATAGCGGGGGTGTACAATGAGCAGTTCTTC.

In this sample, this clonotype turned up a few times. This chain uses TRBV4-2 with TRBJ2-5; 7 positions match TRBD2. CDR1 and CDR2 (germline): LGHNA, YNFKEQ. The CDR3 contains 15 residues. Trimming at V came to 4 bases and at J to 5 bases, leaving 10 bases not matched to a gene. The CDR3 DNA reads TGTGCCAGCAGCCCTAGCAGCGGGGTGGGCGAGACCCAGTACTTC. As protein: CASSPSSGVGETQYF.

This clonotype was seen many times. The V gene is TRBV7-6, the J gene TRBJ2-1, with TRBD2 identical over 11 bases. Germline loops: CDR1 SGHVS, CDR2 FNYEAQ. The V and J ends lost 3 bases and 2 bases, in that order; junction bases with no gene match: 0. The CDR3 has 15 amino acids. CDR3 bases: TGTGCCAGCAGCTTTAGCGGGGGGGCCTACAATGAGCAGTTCTTC. It specifies CASSFSGGAYNEQFF.

The gene calls are TRBV9 and TRBJ2-3; no definite D call. Germline lookup yields CDR1 SGDLS and CDR2 YYNGEE. This CDR3 comprises 14 residues. Trimming pared 0 bases from V and 0 bases from J, leaving 5 bases between. The CDR3 region is CASSVAKSTDTQYF. The CDR3 DNA reads TGTGCCAGCAGCGTAGCTAAGAGCACAGATACGCAGTATTTT. The full variable domain, rest sourced from reference TRBV9 and TRBJ2-3, is DSGVTQTPKHLITATGQRVTLRCSPRSGDLSVYWYQQSLDQGLQFLIQYYNGEERAKGNILERFSAQQFPDLHSELNLSSLELGDSALYFCASSVAKSTDTQYFGPGTRLTVL.

This clonotype was found a few times. The chain is built from TRBV19 and TRBJ2-1; TRBD1 aligns across 8 bases. The CDR3 has 12 residues. V gave up 10 bases and J gave up 3 bases; unmatched junction bases: 2. The germline CDR1 and CDR2 sequences are LNHDA and SQIVND (reference sequence). CDR3 in DNA: TGTGCCACCGGGACAGGCTACAATGAGCAGTTCTTC. Its translation is CATGTGYNEQFF.

This clonotype showed up many times. DNA of the CDR3: TGTGCCAGCAGGGGATGGACTAGCGGGGGGTCCGATTACAATGAGCAGTTCTTC. Translated: CASRGWTSGGSDYNEQFF. The chain links TRBV7-8 to TRBJ2-1, with 14 positions matching TRBD2. The CDR3 length is 18 residues. CDR1 and CDR2 from the germline V gene are SGHVS and FQNEAQ. Trimming removed 6 bases from V and 4 bases from J; junction bases left unmatched: 11.

This clonotype was seen only a few times. CDR3 in DNA: TGTGCCAGCACGCAGGGGGCAGGCAATCAGCCCCAGCATTTT. It is translated as CASTQGAGNQPQHF. The rearrangement joins TRBV2 to TRBJ1-5; 8 nucleotides agree with TRBD1. The CDR3 length is 14 residues. J gave up 2 bases and V 7 bases, and 4 bases lay outside the gene matches. Germline V gene sequence: CDR1 SNHLY, CDR2 FYNNEI. The full variable domain, with the rest looked up from reference TRBV2 and TRBJ1-5, is EPEVTQTPSHQVTQMGQEVILRCVPISNHLYFYWYRQILGQKVEFLVSFYNNEISEKSEIFDDQFSVERPDGSNFTLKIRSTKLEDSAMYFCASTQGAGNQPQHFGDGTRLSIL.

The chain is built from TRBV6-6 and TRBJ2-5; tentative D call: TRBD1 (6 bases). The ends were cut back, 6 bases at V and 5 bases at J, with 19 bases in the middle. This CDR3 is 15 amino acids long. CDR1 is MNHNY and CDR2 is SVGAGI in the germline V gene (reference sequence). In DNA, the CDR3 is TGTGCCAGCAGCCCCCGGGACACCTCATTGGAGACCCAGTACTTC. This encodes CASSPRDTSLETQYF.